Sequencing of this T cell receptor beta chain was carried out in a study of cytomegalovirus exposure and HLA in healthy donors. The PCR ran on 60 Vbeta and 13 Jbeta primers. Libraries were prepared by immunoSEQ multiplex PCR; TCRdb keeps only in-frame clonotypes and omits some of them. This table has some 190,000 clones, 65% to 85% appearing once. The CDR3 extends over 13 amino acids. With 2 bases removed from V and 7 bases from J, the gap between germline ends came to 12 bases. Germline V gene sequence: CDR1 GTSNPN, CDR2 SVGIG (reference sequence). The chain couples TRBV30 to TRBJ1-5; the D is unclear. The TCR comes from a girl aged 5 to 17 in good health and CMV-seropositive. The sequencing sample was made of PBMCs. CDR3 coding DNA: TGTGCCTGGAGTCATAAGGCCGGGCAGCCCCAGCATTTT. The encoded protein is CAWSHKAGQPQHF.